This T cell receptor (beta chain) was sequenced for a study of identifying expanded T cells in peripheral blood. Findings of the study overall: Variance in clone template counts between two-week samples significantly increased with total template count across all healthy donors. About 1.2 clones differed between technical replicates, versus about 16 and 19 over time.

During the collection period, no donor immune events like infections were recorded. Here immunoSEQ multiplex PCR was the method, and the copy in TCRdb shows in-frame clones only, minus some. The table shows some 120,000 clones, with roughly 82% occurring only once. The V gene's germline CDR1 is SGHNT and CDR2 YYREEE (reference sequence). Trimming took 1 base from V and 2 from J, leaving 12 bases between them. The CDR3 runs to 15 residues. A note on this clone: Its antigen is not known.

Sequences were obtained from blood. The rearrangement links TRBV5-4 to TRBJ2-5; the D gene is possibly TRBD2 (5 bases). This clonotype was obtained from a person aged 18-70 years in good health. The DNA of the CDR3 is TGTGCCAGCAGCTTGAGTGGACTCCTACAAGAGACCCAGTACTTC. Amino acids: CASSLSGLLQETQYF. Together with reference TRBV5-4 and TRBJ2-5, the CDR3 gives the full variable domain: ETGVTQSPTHLIKTRGQQVTLRCSSQSGHNTVSWYQQALGQGPQFIFQYYREEENGRGNFPPRFSGLQFPNYSSELNVNALELDDSALYLCASSLSGLLQETQYFGPGTRLLVL.